One T cell receptor (beta chain) is described in this entry. This sample was taken from a study of OX40 agonist ivuxolimab in advanced cancers. V lost 2 bases and J lost 5, with 19 bases in between. Germline CDR1 MGHRA, CDR2 YSYEKL. The CDR3 is 17 residues long. Sequenced by immunoSEQ multiplex PCR; TCRdb stores in-frame clones only, minus some. The sample shows tens of thousands of clones, around four fifths of them seen only once. The chain has TRBV4-1 and TRBJ2-1; the D call may be TRBD1 or TRBD2 (6 bases each). Source: CD4+ or CD8+ T cells sorted from blood, taken in a trial of the OX40 agonist ivuxolimab. The receptor's source is an adult with an advanced solid tumor such as melanoma, head and neck, liver or kidney cancer. The CDR3 coding sequence is TGCGCCAGCAGCCAACTCTTCACCGGGGGCCCCAACAATGAGCAGTTCTTC. Its protein is CASSQLFTGGPNNEQFF.